The 29 T cell receptor beta chains below all came from one sample that was sequenced in a study of cytomegalovirus exposure and HLA in healthy donors. Both 60 Vbeta primers and 13 Jbeta primers went into the PCR. TCRdb keeps only in-frame clones here, not all; method: immunoSEQ multiplex PCR. The data show 150,000 to 200,000 clones, with roughly four fifths seen just once and 1.5% to 2% held by the top ten. The sample was PBMCs. The receptors stem from a young man in good health and CMV-seronegative.

The V call is TRBV4-1, the J call TRBJ2-7; 7 bases agree with TRBD2. The CDR3 has 14 amino acids. V dropped 4 bases and J dropped 7; count of bases not matched to a gene: 10. The germline CDR1 and CDR2 sequences are MGHRA and YSYEKL. Here the CDR3 reads CASSPSGNPWEQYF. CDR3 DNA: TGCGCCAGCAGCCCCAGCGGGAATCCGTGGGAGCAGTACTTC.

V usage is TRBV29-1 and J usage is TRBJ2-7, with a tentative D call TRBD1 (5 bases). This CDR3 has 12 amino acids. Per germline, CDR1 SQVTM and CDR2 ANQGSEA. Trimming left V 7 bases short and J 7 bases short, with 17 bases between. The CDR3 spells CSALDSTAEQYF. CDR3 DNA sequence: TGCAGCGCCCTCGACAGTACGGCGGAGCAGTACTTC.

This clone was detected only a few times. The chain is built from TRBV15 and TRBJ2-6; 8 bases agree with TRBD1. V lost 5 bases and J lost 3; bases outside the gene matches: 6. Germline V gene data show CDR1 as LNHNV and CDR2 as YYDKDF (reference sequence). CDR3 size: 16 residues. CDR3 sequence: CATSPTGEYGANVLTF. In DNA form, the CDR3 reads TGTGCCACCAGCCCGACAGGGGAATATGGGGCCAACGTCCTGACTTTC. Filled out from reference TRBV15 and TRBJ2-6, the complete variable domain reads DAMVIQNPRYQVTQFGKPVTLSCSQTLNHNVMYWYQQKSSQAPKLLFHYYDKDFNNEADTPDNFQSRRPNTSFCFLDIRSPGLGDTAMYLCATSPTGEYGANVLTFGAGSRLTVL.

The rearrangement links TRBV5-4 to TRBJ2-5; D possibly corresponds to TRBD2 (5 bases). Germline V gene sequence: CDR1 SGHNT, CDR2 YYREEE (reference sequence). V was pared by 4 bases and J by 1 base, with 17 bases between. This CDR3 contains 16 residues. The CDR3 DNA reads as TGTGCCAGCAGCCAAGAGGCTAGCCGGGCCCAAGAGACCCAGTACTTC. As protein: CASSQEASRAQETQYF.

J is TRBJ2-7 and V is TRBV10-3; 9 positions match TRBD1. In germline, CDR1 is ENHRY, CDR2 SYGVKD. The CDR3 extends over 14 amino acids. V shed 10 bases, J shed 3 bases, and the junction held 10 bases outside the gene matches. CDR3 sequence reads: CATSTGTGIYEQYF. In DNA form, the CDR3 reads TGTGCCACTTCCACCGGGACAGGGATCTACGAGCAGTACTTC.

This chain joins TRBV28 and TRBJ2-3; no clear D. Trimming shortened V by 6 bases and J by 10 bases, and 11 bases separated the two germline ends. Germline-derived CDR1 and CDR2 are MDHEN and SYDVKM. This CDR3 contains 11 residues. DNA for the CDR3: TGTGCCAGCAGCCCGAGTGTCGCGCAGTATTTT. As protein: CASSPSVAQYF. The whole variable domain, remainder taken from reference TRBV28 and TRBJ2-3, is DVKVTQSSRYLVKRTGEKVFLECVQDMDHENMFWYRQDPGLGLRLIYFSYDVKMKEKGDIPEGYSVSREKKERFSLILESASTNQTSMYLCASSPSVAQYFGPGTRLTVL.

This clone was seen a single time. The gene calls are TRBV29-1 and TRBJ2-3; 10 positions match TRBD1. This CDR3 comprises 14 residues. Per germline, CDR1 SQVTM and CDR2 ANQGSEA. Unmatched junction bases numbered 8, after V lost 7 bases and J lost 4 bases. CDR3 in amino acids: CSAGTGQGSDTQYF. The CDR3 DNA reads TGCAGCGCAGGCACGGGACAGGGGTCAGATACGCAGTATTTT.

The V and J genes are TRBV5-6 and TRBJ2-7; no clear D. Per the germline V gene, CDR1 is SGHDT and CDR2 is YYEEEE. The V and J ends lost 0 bases and 2 bases respectively, with 12 bases between them. The CDR3 spans 15 residues. In nucleotides, the CDR3 is TGTGCCAGCAGCTTGGACGTTGGCAGGACCTACGAGCAGTACTTC. Its translation: CASSLDVGRTYEQYF.

This chain links TRBV5-4 with TRBJ2-6, with no clear D. V was pared by 2 bases and J by 0 bases, with 6 bases between. Germline V CDR1 and CDR2: SGHNT, YYREEE (reference sequence). CDR3 length: 15 residues. For the CDR3, the DNA is TGTGCCAGCAGCTTCAGGAACTCTGGGGCCAACGTCCTGACTTTC. Amino acids: CASSFRNSGANVLTF.

The rearrangement uses TRBV9 and TRBJ2-2, with D hard to call. The germline V and J ends were trimmed by 0 bases and 6 bases, with 3 bases remaining between them. The CDR3 has 12 residues. Germline CDR1 reads SGDLS; CDR2 reads YYNGEE. The chain's CDR3 is CASSVGPGELFF. CDR3 DNA: TGTGCCAGCAGCGTAGGGCCCGGGGAGCTGTTTTTT. Full variable domain (rest looked up from reference TRBV9 and TRBJ2-2): DSGVTQTPKHLITATGQRVTLRCSPRSGDLSVYWYQQSLDQGLQFLIQYYNGEERAKGNILERFSAQQFPDLHSELNLSSLELGDSALYFCASSVGPGELFFGEGSRLTVL.

This clone was seen just once. V is TRBV4-2 and J is TRBJ1-2; D gene uncertain. The CDR3 has 14 amino acids. Trimming took off 0 bases at V and 6 bases at J, with 11 bases between the two ends. The germline V gene has CDR1 LGHNA and CDR2 YNFKEQ. Here the CDR3 DNA reads TGTGCCAGCAGCCAAGATACAGATTTAGATGGCTACACCTTC. It translates to CASSQDTDLDGYTF.

V gene TRBV19 combines with J gene TRBJ1-1, with a weak D call TRBD1 (6 bases). The V end lost 8 bases, the J end lost 1 base, and 8 bases lay between the germline ends. The CDR3 is 12 residues long. CDR1 and CDR2 (germline): LNHDA, SQIVND (reference sequence). The CDR3 region has the DNA TGTGCCAGTCTGACAGGGAACACTGAAGCTTTCTTT. Translation: CASLTGNTEAFF.

The chain employs TRBV5-1 and TRBJ2-1, with 10 bases lining up with TRBD2. Germline CDR1 is SGHRS and CDR2 is YFSETQ. This CDR3 has 13 residues. The junction had 0 bases not matched to a gene; V was cut back by 4 bases and J by 5 bases. The CDR3 DNA follows: TGCGCCAGCAGCGGACTAGCGGACAATGAGCAGTTCTTC. Translation: CASSGLADNEQFF.

The chain has TRBV19 and TRBJ2-3, with a possible D match to TRBD1 (5 bases). There are 13 residues in the CDR3. The V end was cut by 3 bases, the J end by 4 bases, with 8 bases between. Germline V gene sequence: CDR1 LNHDA, CDR2 SQIVND (reference sequence). CDR3 amino acids: CASSIRVPDTQYF. The CDR3 nucleotides read TGTGCCAGTAGTATCAGGGTCCCAGATACGCAGTATTTT.

The J gene is TRBJ2-3, the V gene TRBV27, with 16 bases lining up with TRBD2. Germline assignment: CDR1 MNHEY and CDR2 SMNVEV (reference sequence). The J segment lost 1 base and the V segment lost 4 bases, leaving 5 bases of the junction unmatched. The CDR3 is 18 residues long. In DNA, the CDR3 is TGTGCCAGCAGTTGGGGACTAGCGGGAGGGGAGGGCACAGATACGCAGTATTTT. Translating gives CASSWGLAGGEGTDTQYF.

The V and J genes are TRBV9 and TRBJ2-7; TRBD1 agrees at 8 bases. Germline lookup yields CDR1 SGDLS and CDR2 YYNGEE. CDR3 length equals 16 residues. V lost 0 bases and J lost 4; bases outside the gene matches: 9. Here the CDR3 reads CASSVGARQGSYEQYF. The CDR3 DNA reads as TGTGCCAGCAGCGTAGGGGCCCGACAGGGGTCTTACGAGCAGTACTTC.

The rearrangement uses TRBV15 and TRBJ2-1, with D possibly TRBD2 on 7 matching bases. CDR1 and CDR2 from the germline V gene are LNHNV and YYDKDF (reference sequence). Between the trimmed V and J ends, which lost 1 base and 4 bases, there was a span of 17 bases. This CDR3 has 17 residues. CDR3: CATSRAGKGRGYNEQFF. The CDR3 nucleotides read TGTGCCACCAGCAGAGCGGGGAAGGGGAGGGGGTACAATGAGCAGTTCTTC.

This chain connects TRBV7-9 to TRBJ2-7; D is uncertain. Trimming shortened V by 1 base and J by 0 bases, and 4 bases separated the two germline ends. The CDR3 extends over 13 amino acids. Per the germline V gene, CDR1 is SEHNR and CDR2 is FQNEAQ (reference sequence). For the CDR3, the DNA is TGTGCCAGCAGCTTAGGAGTCTCCTACGAGCAGTACTTC. It is translated as CASSLGVSYEQYF.

V usage is TRBV28 and J usage is TRBJ1-2, with 9 bases aligning to TRBD1. CDR3 length: 14 amino acids. The trim removed 6 bases at V and 8 bases at J, leaving 10 bases unmatched. Germline lookup yields CDR1 MDHEN and CDR2 SYDVKM. The CDR3 is CASRTVTGGPGYTF. The CDR3 bases are TGTGCCAGCAGGACCGTTACAGGGGGCCCGGGCTACACCTTC.

The genes are TRBV27 and TRBJ2-2, with D tentatively TRBD1 (6 bases). Germline CDR1 is MNHEY and CDR2 is SMNVEV (reference sequence). V gave up 5 bases and J gave up 2 bases, with 12 bases separating them. CDR3 length: 15 amino acids. The CDR3 protein is CASSPRDTNTGELFF. In DNA, the CDR3 is TGTGCCAGCAGTCCACGGGACACCAACACCGGGGAGCTGTTTTTT.

The chain joins TRBV6-5 to TRBJ2-1, with D uncertain. The CDR3 spans 16 residues. V gave up 2 bases and J gave up 6 bases, with 17 bases separating them. CDR1 is MNHEY, CDR2 SVGAGI, per germline. Here the CDR3 reads CASSYTKLFDRNEQFF. The CDR3 region has the DNA TGTGCCAGCAGTTACACTAAATTATTTGACCGCAATGAGCAGTTCTTC.

The DNA of the CDR3 is TGCGCCAGCAGCTTGGCCGCTGGGCACGAGCAGTACTTC. Protein sequence: CASSLAAGHEQYF. V usage is TRBV5-1 and J usage is TRBJ2-7; no clear D gene. The CDR3 sequence is 13 residues long. Germline loops: CDR1 SGHRS, CDR2 YFSETQ. The ends were cut back, 0 bases at V and 5 bases at J, with 9 bases in the middle.

This chain uses TRBV28 with TRBJ1-1; 7 bases are a match to TRBD1. In germline, CDR1 is MDHEN, CDR2 SYDVKM. V lost 8 bases to trimming and J lost 4 bases; unmatched junction nucleotides: 7. This CDR3 region has 13 residues. CDR3 loop: CASSYRGPTEAFF. In nucleotides, the CDR3 is TGTGCCAGCTCCTACAGGGGCCCCACTGAAGCTTTCTTT.

The V call is TRBV9, the J call TRBJ2-3; unclear D gene. Looked up from germline, CDR1 is SGDLS and CDR2 is YYNGEE. The V and J ends lost 4 bases and 0 bases respectively, with 9 bases between them. CDR3 length: 14 amino acids. DNA for the CDR3: TGTGCCAGCAGCCCAATCAGTAGCACAGATACGCAGTATTTT. Its protein product is CASSPISSTDTQYF.

J is TRBJ2-1 and V is TRBV10-3, with 8 bases that match TRBD2. The CDR3 sequence is 17 residues long. Germline V gives CDR1 ENHRY, CDR2 SYGVKD. V shed 4 bases, J shed 1 base, and the junction held 9 bases outside the gene matches. CDR3 residues: CAISVAGGAGSYNEQFF. Here the CDR3 DNA reads TGTGCCATCAGTGTGGCGGGGGGCGCTGGGTCCTACAATGAGCAGTTCTTC.

The chain has TRBV5-1 and TRBJ2-3; the match to TRBD2 covers 7 bases. The ends lost 0 bases at V and 1 base at J; junction bases unmatched: 5. Looked up from germline, CDR1 is SGHRS and CDR2 is YFSETQ. This CDR3 contains 16 residues. This chain's CDR3 is CASSLGVLAGTDTQYF. CDR3 DNA: TGCGCCAGCAGCTTGGGGGTGCTAGCGGGCACAGATACGCAGTATTTT.

Here the CDR3 DNA reads TGTGCCAGCAGCTCGCGACTCGCCCAAGAGACCCAGTACTTC. It yields the protein CASSSRLAQETQYF. V gene TRBV5-6 combines with J gene TRBJ2-5, with no clear D. V lost 3 bases to trimming and J lost 1 base, with 10 bases between them. Germline V gene sequence: CDR1 SGHDT, CDR2 YYEEEE. CDR3 length equals 14 residues.

The chain is built from TRBV18 and TRBJ1-1; tentatively, D is TRBD1 (6 bases). Trimming left V 2 bases short and J 2 bases short, with 9 bases between. The CDR3 runs 14 residues. Germline V lookup: CDR1 KGHSH, CDR2 LQKENI. In DNA form, the CDR3 reads TGTGCCAGCTCACCATCAGGGGACAACACTGAAGCTTTCTTT. This sequence encodes CASSPSGDNTEAFF.

The chain employs TRBV6-1 and TRBJ2-5, with 10 bases matching TRBD2. The J call may be incorrect, as the DNA end agrees better with TRBJ2-7. This CDR3 is 14 amino acids long. The germline gives CDR1 MNHNS, CDR2 SASEGT. CDR3 loop: CASNMGLATYEQYF. The CDR3 coding sequence is TGTGCCAGCAATATGGGACTAGCGACCTACGAGCAGTACTTC.